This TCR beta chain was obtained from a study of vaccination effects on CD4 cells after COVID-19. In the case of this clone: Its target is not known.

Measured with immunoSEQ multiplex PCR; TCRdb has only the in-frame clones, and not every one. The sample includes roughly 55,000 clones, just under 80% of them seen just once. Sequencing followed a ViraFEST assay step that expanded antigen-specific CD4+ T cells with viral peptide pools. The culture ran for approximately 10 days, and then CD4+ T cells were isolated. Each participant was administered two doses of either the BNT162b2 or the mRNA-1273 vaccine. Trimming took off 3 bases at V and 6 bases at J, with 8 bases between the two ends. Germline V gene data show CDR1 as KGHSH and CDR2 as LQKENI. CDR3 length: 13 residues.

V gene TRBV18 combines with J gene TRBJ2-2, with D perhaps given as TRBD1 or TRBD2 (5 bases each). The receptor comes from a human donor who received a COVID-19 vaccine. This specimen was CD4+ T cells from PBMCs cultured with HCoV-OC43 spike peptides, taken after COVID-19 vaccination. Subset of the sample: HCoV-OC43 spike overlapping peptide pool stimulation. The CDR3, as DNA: TGTGCCAGCTCACCGGGGACCGCCGGGGAGCTGTTTTTT. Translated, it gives CASSPGTAGELFF.